This T cell receptor (beta chain) was obtained from a study of blood T cell repertoires in COVID-19. Overall study context: Acute and convalescent COVID-19 specimens originated in the United States, Italy and Spain.

One Seattle source followed patients from active infection through their disease course. CDR1 is SGHRS and CDR2 is YFSETQ in the germline V gene. Trimming cost V 4 bases and J 6 bases, with 19 bases left between them. CDR3 length: 15 amino acids. Authors' analysis steps: Counts of nucleated cells, estimated from reference gene primer amplification, were obtained. Sequenced by immunoSEQ multiplex PCR; TCRdb stores in-frame clones only, minus some. That table supplies the V and J calls and clone size; D and trimming were determined from the DNA. The table includes approximately 46,000 clones, around 86% detected once.

The V call is TRBV5-1, the J call TRBJ2-5; the D gene is possibly TRBD1 (8 bases). Material: peripheral blood. This clonotype was sampled from a woman of 80 years or more with COVID-19, enrolled during active disease. This CDR3 is CASSPEAQGGKTQYF. CDR3 in DNA: TGCGCCAGCAGCCCAGAAGCACAGGGGGGGAAGACCCAGTACTTC.